The 8 T cell receptor beta chains presented below share a single source sample, sequenced in a study of blood T cell repertoires in COVID-19. TCRdb's copy holds only in-frame clones and misses some; the assay was immunoSEQ multiplex PCR. Among over 85,000 clones, about four fifths were seen once, and the ten largest hold around 4.5%. The sequenced material came from peripheral blood. The receptors were gathered from a human donor in a cohort sampled during active COVID-19.

CDR3 in amino acids: CASSVNSNQPQHF. For the CDR3, the DNA is TGTGCCAGCAGTGTTAATAGCAATCAGCCCCAGCATTTT. This chain links TRBV2 with TRBJ1-5; no clear D gene. The CDR3 spans 13 residues. V lost 4 bases and J 0 bases, leaving 4 bases between the germline ends. The germline V gene encodes CDR1 SNHLY and CDR2 FYNNEI.

The chain's CDR3 is CASSEDVFSEQYF. Here the CDR3 DNA reads TGTGCCAGCAGTGAAGATGTCTTCAGCGAGCAGTACTTC. The V and J genes are TRBV6-1 and TRBJ2-7; D uncertain. V was shortened by 1 base and J by 6 bases, with 10 bases between the two germline ends. Germline V gene sequence: CDR1 MNHNS, CDR2 SASEGT. The CDR3 totals 13 residues.

The rearrangement joins TRBV6-1 to TRBJ2-1; 10 bases align to TRBD1. The germline gives CDR1 MNHNS, CDR2 SASEGT. This CDR3 has 16 residues. Trimming cost V 4 bases and J 12 bases; bases outside gene matches: 15. This CDR3 is CASSVAGTGETMRQFF. CDR3 nucleotides: TGTGCCAGCAGTGTTGCCGGGACAGGGGAGACAATGAGGCAGTTCTTC.

This rearrangement joins TRBV6-6 to TRBJ2-2; 12 nucleotides match TRBD2. The germline gives CDR1 MNHNY, CDR2 SVGAGI (reference sequence). The CDR3 runs 15 residues. V gave up 5 bases and J gave up 6 bases; unmatched junction bases: 4. The DNA for the CDR3 is TGTGCCAGCAGTCCTAGCGGGGGGGCCGCCGGGGAGCTGTTTTTT. This encodes CASSPSGGAAGELFF.

This clone was detected only once. Different DNA sequences within this sample yield the same CDR3. The chain couples TRBV6-5 to TRBJ2-1, with a possible D match to TRBD2 (6 bases). The CDR3 consists of 13 residues. Germline V gene sequence: CDR1 MNHEY, CDR2 SVGAGI. Between the trimmed V and J ends, which lost 6 bases and 4 bases, there was a span of 10 bases. CDR3 sequence: CASRRDSYNEQFF. The CDR3 DNA reads as TGTGCCAGCAGGAGGGACTCTTACAATGAGCAGTTCTTC.

A few counts support this clone. One junction end does not reproduce the germline sequence, and a read error may be involved. CDR3 nucleotide sequence: TGTGCCAGCAGCAAAGGGGACAGGGGTGCTCGATTC. Translated: CASSKGDRGARF. The chain joins TRBV7-2 to TRBJ2-7, with 10 bases fitting TRBD1. Per germline, CDR1 SGHTA and CDR2 FQGNSA. The CDR3 is 12 amino acids. Filled out from reference TRBV7-2 and TRBJ2-7, the complete variable domain reads GAGVSQSPSNKVTEKGKDVELRCDPISGHTALYWYRQSLGQGLEFLIYFQGNSAPDKSGLPSDRFSAERTGGSVSTLTIQRTQQEDSAVYLCASSKGDRGARFGPGTRLTVT.

The chain recombines TRBV4-3 with TRBJ2-1; TRBD1 matches at 9 bases. V shed 1 base and J 2 bases; nucleotides not matched to a gene: 9. Germline assignment: CDR1 LGHNA and CDR2 YSLEER. The CDR3 runs 18 residues. The CDR3 spells CASSQGLGTGPAYNEQFF. CDR3 coding DNA: TGCGCCAGCAGCCAAGGCCTAGGGACAGGGCCAGCCTACAATGAGCAGTTCTTC.

This clone came up a few times. The V call is TRBV6-5, the J call TRBJ2-3; 7 positions match TRBD1. Trimming at V came to 2 bases and at J to 4 bases, leaving 3 bases not matched to a gene. This CDR3 contains 14 residues. Per the germline V gene, CDR1 is MNHEY and CDR2 is SVGAGI. As DNA, the CDR3 is TGTGCCAGCAGTTACAACAGGGGAGCAGATACGCAGTATTTT. Translated, it gives CASSYNRGADTQYF.